Listed here is a single TCR beta chain. The antigen remains undetermined. The data were obtained in a study of post-analysis software for immune sequencing data. Across the whole study: Relapsing-remitting, secondary progressive and progressive-relapsing courses of multiple sclerosis were included. Study observations and caveats: Pronounced co-clustering by F measure was evident among identically batched samples. Normalized Chao1 diversity in multiple sclerosis patients fell significantly below that of controls. There were roughly 5 TRBV segments more frequent in patients than controls, and TRBV5-6, TRBV5-1 and TRBV20-1 were among them.

This CDR3 is 13 amino acids long. Trimming took 4 bases from V and 2 from J, leaving 11 bases between them. CDR1 is SQVTM and CDR2 is ANQGSEA in the germline V gene. Unique molecular identifiers featured in each of the TCR beta cDNA libraries. There were roughly 0.95 to 10 million T cells, and roughly 0.5 million cDNA molecules came from them. TCRdb recomputed calls from the PCR reads with MiXCR, one row per CDR3 protein. This sample has around 700,000 distinct CDR3 sequences, with 55% to 60% found just once. This receptor was identified in a girl aged 2-9 years with multiple sclerosis. Material: blood. The V call is TRBV29-1, the J call TRBJ2-5; D is ambiguous. The CDR3 loop reads CSVAQNQQETQYF. The CDR3 DNA is TGCAGCGTTGCCCAGAATCAACAAGAGACCCAGTACTTC.